The following is a T cell receptor beta chain sequence with its context. Its antigen is unknown. Here immunoSEQ multiplex PCR was the method, and the copy in TCRdb shows in-frame clones only, minus some. The sample holds some 2,000,000 clones, approximately 96% seen once. This specimen belongs to a study of shared clonotypes between healthy human individuals. Study observations and caveats: The study's rarefaction showed incomplete sorted-subset sequencing despite large depth. Generally, naive subsets came out with larger estimated richness than memory subsets.

Donors comprised healthy HIV-negative adults lacking recent acute infections or vaccinations. CDR1 and CDR2 (germline): SGHAT, FQNNGV. The CDR3 consists of 16 residues. The V and J ends lost 6 bases and 2 bases respectively, with 19 bases between them. The source is a man between 18 and 35 years old in good health. Sequencing input: naive CD4+ T cells sorted from blood. Subset defined: CD45RA+ positively selected. The genes are TRBV11-2 and TRBJ1-1; no definite D call. CDR3 loop: CASRSPYSRDNTEAFF. The CDR3 DNA reads TGTGCCAGCAGATCCCCTTACTCCCGTGACAACACTGAAGCTTTCTTT.